The 16 T cell receptor beta chains below were found in one sample sequenced in a study of blood T cell repertoires in COVID-19. The data were produced by immunoSEQ multiplex PCR, yet TCRdb's version contains in-frame clones alone and is incomplete. This table has roughly 190,000 clones, 75% to 90% appearing once. The sequenced sample was PBMCs or T cells enriched from blood (not recorded which). The receptors here all came from a woman aged 25-40 years who had recovered from COVID-19.

The V and J genes are TRBV27 and TRBJ2-6; maybe TRBD1 (6 bases). This CDR3 spans 18 amino acids. V gave up 4 bases and J gave up 0 bases, with 16 bases separating them. Germline V CDR1 and CDR2: MNHEY, SMNVEV (reference sequence). CDR3 residues: CASSSTGTRASGANVLTF. Written as DNA, the CDR3 is TGTGCCAGCAGTTCCACCGGGACACGAGCCTCTGGGGCCAACGTCCTGACTTTC.

The chain employs TRBV11-2 and TRBJ1-1, with D unclear. V shed 7 bases and J shed 6 bases, with 18 bases lying between them. This CDR3 region has 14 residues. Germline CDR1 and CDR2: SGHAT and FQNNGV. The CDR3 loop is CASKGRSGMAEAFF. CDR3 nucleotides: TGTGCCAGCAAAGGCAGATCGGGAATGGCTGAAGCTTTCTTT.

The rearrangement joins TRBV5-1 to TRBJ2-7; D is perhaps TRBD2 (5 bases). Germline CDR1 reads SGHRS; CDR2 reads YFSETQ. V lost 0 bases and J lost 7, with 17 bases in between. This CDR3 comprises 15 residues. Written as DNA, the CDR3 is TGCGCCAGCAGCTTGGCCATAAAGCAAGGGAGTGAGCAGTACTTC. Its translation is CASSLAIKQGSEQYF.

This clone was counted a few times. The chain links TRBV28 to TRBJ2-7; D gene unclear. This CDR3 region has 13 residues. V shed 7 bases and J shed 3 bases, with 13 bases lying between them. Germline V gives CDR1 MDHEN, CDR2 SYDVKM. CDR3 in DNA: TGTGCCAGCAAATCCTCTAACGTCTACGAGCAGTACTTC. This gives the protein CASKSSNVYEQYF.

The chain links TRBV5-1 to TRBJ2-1; 10 positions match TRBD1. CDR3 size: 14 residues. Per germline, CDR1 SGHRS and CDR2 YFSETQ. The J segment lost 9 bases and the V segment lost 2 bases, leaving 5 bases of the junction unmatched. The CDR3, as DNA: TGCGCCAGCAGCTTCGGGACAGGGGAAGGTGAGCAGTTCTTC. Translation: CASSFGTGEGEQFF.

The chain recombines TRBV30 with TRBJ2-3; a possible D gene is TRBD1 (6 bases). The CDR3 consists of 14 residues. Germline CDR1 reads GTSNPN; CDR2 reads SVGIG (reference sequence). Trimming stripped 1 base from V and 5 bases from J, with 13 bases between. CDR3 protein: CAWSGLRTVDTQYF. CDR3 nucleotide sequence: TGTGCCTGGAGTGGATTGAGGACAGTAGATACGCAGTATTTT.

The chain joins TRBV6-5 to TRBJ1-5, with unresolved D. V was pared by 5 bases and J by 6 bases, with 8 bases between. The germline V gene encodes CDR1 MNHEY and CDR2 SVGAGI. The CDR3 is made up of 12 amino acids. The CDR3 nucleotides are TGTGCCAGCAGTCGAGGGTTTCAGCCCCAGCATTTT. Its translation is CASSRGFQPQHF.

V and J are TRBV7-2 and TRBJ2-1; D may be TRBD2 (6 bases). The germline gives CDR1 SGHTA, CDR2 FQGNSA. V was pared by 0 bases and J by 2 bases, with 14 bases between. This CDR3 has 17 amino acids. The DNA of the CDR3 is TGTGCCAGCAGCTTAGCCGACCTCGCTAGCGCCTACAATGAGCAGTTCTTC. Protein sequence: CASSLADLASAYNEQFF.

This chain uses TRBV24-1 with TRBJ2-7, with 10 positions matching TRBD1. There are 15 residues in the CDR3. V shed 4 bases, J shed 3 bases, and the junction held 5 bases outside the gene matches. Looked up from germline, CDR1 is KGHDR and CDR2 is SFDVKD. As DNA, the CDR3 is TGTGCCACCAGTGAGTCCGGGACAGGGGACTACGAGCAGTACTTC. This sequence encodes CATSESGTGDYEQYF.

In this sample, this clone turned up once. V gene TRBV11-3 combines with J gene TRBJ2-6; TRBD1 is a possible D gene (6 bases). From germline, CDR1 is SGHNT and CDR2 YENEEA. V was trimmed by 5 bases and J by 2 bases, leaving 13 bases between them. The CDR3 consists of 16 residues. The CDR3 DNA reads TGTGCCAGCAGCCCTCGGACAGAAACTGGGGCCAACGTCCTGACTTTC. Its protein is CASSPRTETGANVLTF.

The rearrangement uses TRBV7-9 and TRBJ2-7, with D tentatively TRBD1 (5 bases). The germline V gene encodes CDR1 SEHNR and CDR2 FQNEAQ (reference sequence). The V end was cut by 9 bases, the J end by 3 bases, with 12 bases between. CDR3 length: 12 residues. The CDR3: CASSDILYEQYF. The CDR3 DNA reads TGTGCCAGTTCGGACATACTCTACGAGCAGTACTTC.

The chain joins TRBV6-4 to TRBJ2-1, with D tentatively TRBD1 (5 bases). This CDR3 spans 16 amino acids. Deletions cut 2 bases from V and 2 bases from J, with 13 bases between. CDR1 and CDR2 from the germline V gene are MRHNA and SNTAGT. The CDR3 coding sequence is TGTGCCAGCAGTGACATTTATAGGGGCACCTACAATGAGCAGTTCTTC. Protein product: CASSDIYRGTYNEQFF.

J is TRBJ1-2 and V is TRBV5-5; possibly TRBD1 for D (5 bases). This CDR3 has 15 residues. V was clipped by 1 base and J by 4 bases, with 14 bases between them. CDR1 and CDR2 from the germline V gene are SGHKS and YYEKEE (reference sequence). CDR3 bases: TGTGCCAGCAGCTTGATTACAGGAACGGGCTATGGCTACACCTTC. Translation: CASSLITGTGYGYTF. The variable domain in full, completed from reference TRBV5-5 and TRBJ1-2, reads DAGVTQSPTHLIKTRGQQVTLRCSPISGHKSVSWYQQVLGQGPQFIFQYYEKEERGRGNFPDRFSARQFPNYSSELNVNALLLGDSALYLCASSLITGTGYGYTFGSGTRLTVV.

This sequence joins TRBV19 and TRBJ2-2; no reliable D call. Trimming took 6 bases from V and 5 from J, leaving 7 bases between them. Per germline, CDR1 LNHDA and CDR2 SQIVND (reference sequence). The CDR3 covers 12 residues. The CDR3 is CASRWRTGELFF. The CDR3 DNA sequence: TGTGCCAGTAGATGGCGGACCGGGGAGCTGTTTTTT.

The sample holds many counts of this clone. The chain links TRBV4-1 to TRBJ2-1, with 7 bases matching TRBD2. The junction had 7 bases not matched to a gene; V was cut back by 2 bases and J by 3 bases. The CDR3 totals 16 residues. The V gene's germline CDR1 is MGHRA and CDR2 YSYEKL. CDR3 bases: TGCGCCAGCAGCCAACCTCCAAGCGGGAACTACAATGAGCAGTTCTTC. Its protein product is CASSQPPSGNYNEQFF.

This clone was detected a few times. The chain is built from TRBV7-9 and TRBJ2-1; 12 positions match TRBD2. J lost 7 bases, V lost 5 bases, and 9 bases had no gene match. CDR3 length equals 16 residues. Germline CDR1 reads SEHNR; CDR2 reads FQNEAQ (reference sequence). The CDR3 sequence: CASSVSTSGRRNEQFF. The CDR3 DNA reads TGTGCCAGCAGCGTGAGTACTAGCGGGAGGAGGAATGAGCAGTTCTTC.